One and the same sample provided the 23 T cell receptor beta chains below, sequenced in a study of blood T cell repertoires in COVID-19. The method was immunoSEQ multiplex PCR; TCRdb's version includes in-frame clones alone and lacks a portion of them. The repertoire has 150,000 or so clones, around 83% of them found once; the top ten carry about 7.3%. Sequencing input: peripheral blood. These receptor sequences come from a man aged 50 to 60 with active or convalescent COVID-19.

This clone has just one count. This chain connects TRBV6-5 to TRBJ2-7, with no clear D. This CDR3 spans 14 amino acids. Looked up from germline, CDR1 is MNHEY and CDR2 is SVGAGI. V was cut by 7 bases and J by 6 bases, with 19 bases left in between. The CDR3 DNA follows: TGTGCCAGCACCTCGCGAACCCCTACCTCCGAGCAGTACTTC. It yields the protein CASTSRTPTSEQYF.

This chain uses TRBV6-2 or TRBV6-3 with TRBJ2-7, with TRBD2 identical over 11 bases. This CDR3 comprises 17 residues. From germline, CDR1 is MNHEY and CDR2 SVGEGT. J was trimmed by 2 bases and V by 6 bases; bases with no gene match: 12. CDR3 bases: TGTGCCAGCAGCAAATCCGGGACTAGCGGTTATCCCTACGAGCAGTACTTC. This encodes CASSKSGTSGYPYEQYF.

This clone was recorded a few times. Relative to the germline gene, one junction end is altered; a read error may explain this. The CDR3, as DNA: TGTGCCAGCAGCCTCCGGGACATCTCCTTC. The encoded protein is CASSLRDISF. This rearrangement joins TRBV5-8 to TRBJ2-7, with D possibly TRBD1 on 6 matching bases. The length of the CDR3 is 10 residues. Looked up from germline, CDR1 is SGHTS and CDR2 is YDEGEE.

The chain is built from TRBV7-6 and TRBJ2-3; 10 bases map to TRBD2. CDR1 is SGHVS, CDR2 FNYEAQ, per germline. CDR3 size: 15 residues. The trim removed 3 bases at V and 2 bases at J, leaving 2 bases unmatched. Here the CDR3 reads CASSFSGGATDTQYF. In nucleotides, the CDR3 is TGTGCCAGCAGCTTCAGCGGGGGGGCCACAGATACGCAGTATTTT.

The DNA of the CDR3 is TGCGCCAGCAGCTTGTCCGGGAACTCCTACAATGAGCAGTTCTTC. Encoded protein: CASSLSGNSYNEQFF. This chain uses TRBV5-1 with TRBJ2-1; possible D gene TRBD2, 5 bases. The CDR3 contains 15 residues. With 1 base removed from V and 0 bases from J, the gap between germline ends came to 8 bases. Germline assignment: CDR1 SGHRS and CDR2 YFSETQ.

The table lists this clone with a few counts. The chain couples TRBV12-3 or TRBV12-4 to TRBJ2-2, with no clear D. V lost 3 bases, J lost 3 bases, and 5 bases lay in between. CDR3 length: 13 amino acids. CDR3 DNA: TGTGCCAGCAGTTTTCGGTACACCGGGGAGCTGTTTTTT. Its protein is CASSFRYTGELFF.

The CDR3 bases are TGCAGCGGTCGTGGGGGGTCCTACAATGAGCAGTTCTTC. Residues: CSGRGGSYNEQFF. The gene calls are TRBV29-1 and TRBJ2-1, with D perhaps matching TRBD2 (6 bases). The CDR3 totals 13 residues. The V gene lost 7 bases and the J gene lost 1 base, with 11 bases spanning the gap. The germline CDR1 and CDR2 sequences are SQVTM and ANQGSEA.

This clone is a singleton in its sample. The rearrangement links TRBV19 to TRBJ2-7, with 10 bases aligning to TRBD2. V shed 2 bases, J shed 2 bases, and the junction held 6 bases outside the gene matches. CDR1 is LNHDA and CDR2 is SQIVND in the germline V gene (reference sequence). The CDR3 totals 16 residues. CDR3 DNA sequence: TGTGCCAGTAGTATAATGGCTAGCGGGAGTACCTACGAGCAGTACTTC. Translating it yields CASSIMASGSTYEQYF.

The V gene is TRBV5-8, the J gene TRBJ1-5, with 8 bases that match TRBD1. J gave up 1 base and V 3 bases, and 3 bases lay outside the gene matches. The length of the CDR3 is 15 residues. Germline loops: CDR1 SGHTS, CDR2 YDEGEE. The CDR3 loop reads CASSSGQGSNQPQHF. The CDR3 DNA sequence: TGTGCCAGCAGCTCCGGACAGGGCAGCAATCAGCCCCAGCATTTT.

The chain employs TRBV4-2 and TRBJ1-2, with 7 positions matching TRBD1. CDR3 size: 17 residues. V dropped 0 bases and J dropped 8; count of bases not matched to a gene: 15. Germline CDR1 and CDR2: LGHNA and YNFKEQ. The CDR3 sequence: CASSQDRGTGELEGYTF. The CDR3 DNA reads TGTGCCAGCAGCCAAGATCGAGGAACAGGGGAATTGGAAGGCTACACCTTC.

This chain connects TRBV14 to TRBJ1-4, with unresolved D. V was clipped by 4 bases and J by 6 bases, with 15 bases between them. CDR1 is SGHDN, CDR2 FVKESK, per germline. The CDR3 is 15 residues long. The CDR3 reads CASSRPQESHEKLFF. For the CDR3, the DNA is TGTGCCAGCAGCCGACCGCAGGAAAGCCATGAAAAACTGTTTTTT.

The rearrangement joins TRBV9 to TRBJ2-1; 8 bases map to TRBD2. The CDR3 runs to 15 residues. The V segment lost 2 bases and the J segment 8 bases; nucleotides outside the gene matches: 9. CDR1 is SGDLS and CDR2 is YYNGEE in the germline V gene. Here the CDR3 reads CASSVVGTSRHEQFF. The CDR3 nucleotides read TGTGCCAGCAGCGTTGTTGGGACTAGTCGCCATGAGCAGTTCTTC.

This clone is a singleton in its sample. The J gene is TRBJ2-1, the V gene TRBV5-5; 8 positions match TRBD2. Unmatched junction bases numbered 7, after V lost 3 bases and J lost 2 bases. This CDR3 contains 16 residues. Germline-derived CDR1 and CDR2 are SGHKS and YYEKEE (reference sequence). For the CDR3, the DNA is TGTGCCAGCAGCTCCGGTTTAGCGGGACCCTACAATGAGCAGTTCTTC. This gives the protein CASSSGLAGPYNEQFF.

In this sample, this clone turned up once. The chain links TRBV27 to TRBJ2-5, with TRBD2 identical over 7 bases. Germline CDR1 and CDR2: MNHEY and SMNVEV (reference sequence). The CDR3 is made up of 14 amino acids. The V and J ends lost 1 base and 2 bases, in that order; junction bases with no gene match: 1. The CDR3 is CASSLLGLQETQYF. The CDR3 DNA reads as TGTGCCAGCAGTTTATTGGGACTACAAGAGACCCAGTACTTC.

The chain has TRBV18 and TRBJ1-6; D is uncertain. The CDR3 runs to 15 residues. CDR1 is KGHSH, CDR2 LQKENI, per germline. V lost 3 bases and J 7 bases, leaving 13 bases between the germline ends. This chain's CDR3 is CASSPTVVVNSPLHF. The DNA of the CDR3 is TGTGCCAGCTCACCCACAGTGGTGGTCAATTCACCCCTCCACTTT.

The rearrangement uses TRBV6-2 or TRBV6-3 and TRBJ2-1; D ambiguous. The CDR3 runs 15 residues. The ends were cut back, 1 base at V and 2 bases at J, with 9 bases in the middle. Germline-derived CDR1 and CDR2 are MNHEY and SVGEGT. The chain's CDR3 is CASSYFYSAYNEQFF. In DNA form, the CDR3 reads TGTGCCAGCAGTTACTTCTACTCCGCCTACAATGAGCAGTTCTTC.

The chain employs TRBV7-9 and TRBJ1-1; D is undetermined. With 5 bases removed from V and 2 bases from J, the gap between germline ends came to 12 bases. The CDR3 covers 14 residues. Germline-derived CDR1 and CDR2 are SEHNR and FQNEAQ (reference sequence). Here the CDR3 reads CASSARTPNTEAFF. Here the CDR3 DNA reads TGTGCCAGCAGCGCTCGGACTCCCAACACTGAAGCTTTCTTT.

This chain connects TRBV27 to TRBJ1-6; TRBD1 aligns across 7 bases. Per the germline V gene, CDR1 is MNHEY and CDR2 is SMNVEV (reference sequence). Losses at the gene ends were 3 bases for V and 9 bases for J; bases not matched to a gene: 5. The CDR3 totals 14 residues. This chain's CDR3 is CASSFYRGLSPLHF. CDR3 nucleotide sequence: TGTGCCAGCAGTTTCTATAGGGGGCTTTCACCCCTCCACTTT.

The chain joins TRBV14 to TRBJ2-2; D is unresolved. Germline-derived CDR1 and CDR2 are SGHDN and FVKESK. Trimming took off 1 base at V and 5 bases at J, with 8 bases between the two ends. The CDR3 is made up of 14 amino acids. The CDR3 region has the DNA TGTGCCAGCAGCCAAGGTAGAGGAACCGGGGAGCTGTTTTTT. Translating gives CASSQGRGTGELFF.

J is TRBJ2-3 and V is TRBV24-1, with TRBD2 matching 8 bases. Germline V gene data show CDR1 as KGHDR and CDR2 as SFDVKD. The CDR3 runs to 16 residues. With V trimmed by 1 base and J by 1 base, 3 bases remained unmatched. The CDR3 loop reads CATSDLKTSGTDTQYF. The DNA of the CDR3 is TGTGCCACCAGTGATTTAAAGACTAGCGGCACAGATACGCAGTATTTT.

V and J are TRBV5-1 and TRBJ2-3; 7 nucleotides align to TRBD2. Germline loops: CDR1 SGHRS, CDR2 YFSETQ. Trimming took 4 bases from V and 1 from J; bases not matched to a gene: 15. The CDR3 totals 18 residues. The CDR3 reads CASSHREARAGRTDTQYF. In DNA, the CDR3 is TGCGCCAGCAGCCACCGGGAGGCCCGGGCGGGTCGCACAGATACGCAGTATTTT.

The chain uses TRBV24-1 and TRBJ1-1; TRBD1 matches 9 bases. Germline CDR1 and CDR2: KGHDR and SFDVKD. V was clipped by 2 bases and J by 3 bases; unmatched bases: 3. The CDR3 totals 15 residues. The CDR3: CATSDSGTGYTEAFF. CDR3 DNA sequence: TGTGCCACCAGTGATTCCGGGACAGGGTACACTGAAGCTTTCTTT.

V usage is TRBV7-2 and J usage is TRBJ1-1; D call uncertain. Germline assignment: CDR1 SGHTA and CDR2 FQGNSA. V shed 1 base and J shed 4 bases, with 13 bases lying between them. This CDR3 region has 15 residues. Here the CDR3 reads CASSLVAGSFTEAFF. The CDR3 DNA reads TGTGCCAGCAGCTTAGTTGCAGGTTCTTTCACTGAAGCTTTCTTT.